The present TCR beta chain was sequenced within a study of T cells of healthy individuals. This CDR3 contains 10 residues. V shed 8 bases and J shed 8 bases, with 8 bases lying between them. CDR1 is MGHDK, CDR2 SYGVNS, per germline. TCRdb re-derived calls from the 5' RACE reads in MiXCR, one entry per CDR3 protein. The table includes approximately 89,000 distinct CDR3 sequences, about 5% detected once. This clonotype has ten or more counts. The chain recombines TRBV25-1 with TRBJ2-3; D may correspond to TRBD1 or TRBD2 (5 bases each). The TCR sequence derives from a female donor in good health. The CDR3 loop reads CASSGGTQYF. CDR3 sequence (DNA): TGTGCCAGCTCTGGGGGTACGCAGTATTTT.